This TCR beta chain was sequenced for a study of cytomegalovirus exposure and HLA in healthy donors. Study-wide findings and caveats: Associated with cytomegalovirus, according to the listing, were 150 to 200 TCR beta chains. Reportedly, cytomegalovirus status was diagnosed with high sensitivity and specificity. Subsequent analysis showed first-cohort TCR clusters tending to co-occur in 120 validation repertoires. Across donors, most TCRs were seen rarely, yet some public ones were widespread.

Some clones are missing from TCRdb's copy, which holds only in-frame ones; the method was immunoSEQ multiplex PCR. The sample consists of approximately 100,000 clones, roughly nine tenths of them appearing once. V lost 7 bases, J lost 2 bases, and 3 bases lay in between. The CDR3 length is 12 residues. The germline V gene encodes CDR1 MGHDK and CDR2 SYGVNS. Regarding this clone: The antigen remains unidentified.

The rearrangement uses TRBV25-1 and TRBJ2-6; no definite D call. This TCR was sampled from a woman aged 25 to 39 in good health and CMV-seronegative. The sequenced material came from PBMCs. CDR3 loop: CASTAGANVLTF. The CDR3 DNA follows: TGTGCCAGCACTGCTGGGGCCAACGTCCTGACTTTC. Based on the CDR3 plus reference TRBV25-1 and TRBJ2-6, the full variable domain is EADIYQTPRYLVIGTGKKITLECSQTMGHDKMYWYQQDPGMELHLIHYSYGVNSTEKGDLSSESTVSRIRTEHFPLTLESARPSHTSQYLCASTAGANVLTFGAGSRLTVL.